Each of the 11 T cell receptor beta chains below was sequenced from the same sample in a study of CD8+CD57+ T cells in acquired aplastic anemia. According to the study, genomic DNA was the template for TCR beta VDJ and CDR3 profiling. Each CDR3 protein gets one entry after TCRdb re-called the reads with MiXCR. Counted here are 260,000 or so distinct CDR3 sequences, around 45% occurring once; the ten biggest clones make up approximately 8%. Patients included in sequencing had previously demonstrated CD8+CD57+ cell expansion by flow cytometry. The sequenced material came from sorted CD4+, CD8+, or CD8+CD57+ T cells (not recorded which) from PBMCs. The receptors were gathered from a human donor with aplastic anemia.

This clonotype turned up a few times. The chain links TRBV10-3 to TRBJ1-2; D is unresolved. Trimming left V 7 bases short and J 6 bases short, with 12 bases between. The germline gives CDR1 ENHRY, CDR2 SYGVKD. This CDR3 has 12 amino acids. The CDR3 region has the DNA TGTGCCATCAACGTGGAAGGGAATGGCTACACCTTC. Protein: CAINVEGNGYTF.

In its sample, this clonotype was seen many times. CDR3 in amino acids: CSARNLAGTNTGELFF. CDR3 nucleotide sequence: TGCAGTGCTAGAAACCTAGCGGGTACGAACACCGGGGAGCTGTTTTTT. The chain couples TRBV20-1 to TRBJ2-2; 8 bases line up with TRBD2. V lost 2 bases and J lost 0; bases outside the gene matches: 5. Germline lookup yields CDR1 DFQATT and CDR2 SNEGSKA (reference sequence). The CDR3 covers 16 residues.

About this clonotype: A much larger clone lies one base from this, so it may be a read error. This chain joins TRBV6-6 and TRBJ1-1; D not resolved. Germline CDR1 and CDR2: MNHNY and SVGAGI (reference sequence). CDR3 length equals 11 residues. CDR3 residues: CAGRSGVEAFF. DNA for the CDR3: TGTGCCGGCAGATCCGGGGTCGAAGCTTTCTTT.

CDR3 sequence: CASSYGANVLTF. The CDR3 DNA follows: TGTGCCAGCAGTTACGGGGCCAACGTCCTGACTTTC. The rearrangement uses TRBV6-5 and TRBJ2-6; no clear D. The CDR3 loop spans 12 amino acids. The germline gives CDR1 MNHEY, CDR2 SVGAGI. V was clipped by 2 bases and J by 4 bases, with 0 bases between them.

This clonotype was detected many times. This chain connects TRBV5-1 to TRBJ2-3, with 9 bases fitting TRBD2. The CDR3 spans 16 residues. CDR1 and CDR2 (germline): SGHRS, YFSETQ. V was pared by 4 bases and J by 0 bases, with 6 bases of the junction left unmatched. This CDR3 is CASSISGGGSTDTQYF. Written as DNA, the CDR3 is TGCGCCAGCAGCATTAGCGGGGGTGGGAGCACAGATACGCAGTATTTT.

The V call is TRBV7-8, the J call TRBJ2-3; tentatively, D is TRBD2 (6 bases). Per germline, CDR1 SGHVS and CDR2 FQNEAQ. The CDR3 loop spans 15 amino acids. V was clipped by 5 bases and J by 2 bases, with 14 bases between them. The CDR3 nucleotides are TGTGCCAGCAGCACGCGGGACGGGGTCACAGATACGCAGTATTTT. Protein product: CASSTRDGVTDTQYF.

This clonotype was detected many times. V usage is TRBV7-8 and J usage is TRBJ2-1; 11 positions agree with TRBD2. J lost 9 bases, V lost 2 bases, and 9 bases had no gene match. CDR3 length: 16 amino acids. Germline-derived CDR1 and CDR2 are SGHVS and FQNEAQ. The CDR3 loop reads CASSLLAGGRQAEQFF. As DNA, the CDR3 is TGTGCCAGCAGCTTACTAGCGGGGGGCCGTCAGGCTGAGCAGTTCTTC.

This clonotype has ten or more counts. The CDR3 sequence is CASSQEAWRDRADTQYF. The DNA of the CDR3 is TGTGCCAGCAGCCAAGAGGCATGGAGGGATAGGGCAGATACGCAGTATTTT. The rearrangement links TRBV4-2 to TRBJ2-3; D perhaps matches TRBD2 (6 bases). This CDR3 spans 17 amino acids. Germline CDR1 is LGHNA and CDR2 is YNFKEQ. V lost 0 bases and J lost 4, with 17 bases in between.

This rearrangement joins TRBV30 to TRBJ2-3; D ambiguous. The CDR3 totals 12 residues. Trimming took off 6 bases at V and 7 bases at J, with 14 bases between the two ends. In germline, CDR1 is GTSNPN, CDR2 SVGIG (reference sequence). As DNA, the CDR3 is TGTGCCTGTCAGGAGTCCTCCCATACGCAGTATTTT. Protein product: CACQESSHTQYF.

The CDR3 reads CASRVVSRVTDTQYF. Here the CDR3 DNA reads TGTGCCAGCAGGGTTGTATCGCGAGTCACAGATACGCAGTATTTT. V and J are TRBV7-9 and TRBJ2-3; D gene ambiguous. This CDR3 has 15 residues. Germline V gene lookup returns CDR1 SEHNR and CDR2 FQNEAQ (reference sequence). Trimming pared 6 bases from V and 2 bases from J, leaving 15 bases between.

The chain couples TRBV20-1 to TRBJ1-2, with 8 bases lining up with TRBD1. V shed 5 bases, J shed 4 bases, and the junction held 12 bases outside the gene matches. The CDR3 consists of 15 residues. Germline V gives CDR1 DFQATT, CDR2 SNEGSKA (reference sequence). The CDR3 loop is CSARRGGQASYGYTF. For the CDR3, the DNA is TGCAGTGCTCGCCGGGGGGGACAGGCGAGCTATGGCTACACCTTC.